This TCR beta chain stems from a study of T cell clonotyping in hematopoietic cell transplantation. Overall study results and limits: Recipient TCR diversity dropped after transplant; expanded clonotypes rose from day 30 to 180.

Germline lookup yields CDR1 SSHAT and CDR2 FNYEAQ (reference sequence). This CDR3 has 14 residues. The V gene end was trimmed by 1 base and the J gene end by 5 bases; junction bases not matched to a gene: 4. Turning to this clone: Its antigen is as yet unknown.

Produced via immunoSEQ multiplex PCR; TCRdb's table is partial and in-frame only. The sample lists 25,000 to 35,000 clones, around 93% seen once, with around 2.3% in the top ten. Time point described: recipient sample about 28 days before transplant, after cytoreduction. Sequencing was performed on peripheral blood mononuclear cells, taken before stem cell transplant. The chain links TRBV7-7 to TRBJ2-5, with 7 nucleotides matching TRBD1. The origin of this receptor is a man over 45 with acute myeloid leukemia. Some clones in this sample may be carry-over from other donors' samples. CDR3 coding DNA: TGTGCCAGCAGCTTAGACGGGACAGCGGAGACCCAGTACTTC. Protein sequence: CASSLDGTAETQYF.